Below, 23 T cell receptor beta chains from the same sample are listed, as sequenced in a study of T cell responses to AZD1222 COVID-19 vaccine. The assay was immunoSEQ multiplex PCR, and TCRdb's table has in-frame clones only and misses some. Of 150,000 to 170,000 clones in the sample, less than 90% are singletons; the top ten hold roughly 5.8%. The sample was peripheral blood, taken on day 0 of MenACWY control vaccination. Source of these receptors: an adult in good health.

This sequence joins TRBV15 and TRBJ2-2; 7 positions agree with TRBD2. Germline CDR1 and CDR2: LNHNV and YYDKDF (reference sequence). Trimming took 2 bases from V and 5 from J; bases not matched to a gene: 5. The CDR3 runs to 15 residues. The CDR3 DNA reads TGTGCCACCAGCAGATTTGGAGCGGGGACCGGGGAGCTGTTTTTT. It translates to CATSRFGAGTGELFF. Complete variable domain (other parts from reference TRBV15 and TRBJ2-2): DAMVIQNPRYQVTQFGKPVTLSCSQTLNHNVMYWYQQKSSQAPKLLFHYYDKDFNNEADTPDNFQSRRPNTSFCFLDIRSPGLGDTAMYLCATSRFGAGTGELFFGEGSRLTVL.

This sequence joins TRBV5-1 and TRBJ1-6; no firm D call. The CDR3 is made up of 18 amino acids. Looked up from germline, CDR1 is SGHRS and CDR2 is YFSETQ. Trimming left V 4 bases short and J 0 bases short, with 17 bases between. CDR3 bases: TGCGCCAGCAGCCTACGGACCCCGCAGAGCTCCTATAATTCACCCCTCCACTTT. It codes for CASSLRTPQSSYNSPLHF.

The chain has TRBV7-2 and TRBJ1-1, with a weak D call TRBD1 (6 bases). From germline, CDR1 is SGHTA and CDR2 FQGNSA. Trimming took off 2 bases at V and 6 bases at J, with 19 bases between the two ends. This CDR3 has 16 amino acids. The CDR3 region is CASSLTTIYSGAEAFF. The CDR3 bases are TGTGCCAGCAGCTTAACGACCATTTACTCAGGGGCTGAAGCTTTCTTT.

The chain uses TRBV30 and TRBJ1-1; D might be TRBD1 (6 bases). Trimming removed 3 bases at V and 6 bases at J, with 17 bases between. This CDR3 comprises 14 residues. Germline CDR1 reads GTSNPN; CDR2 reads SVGIG (reference sequence). DNA for the CDR3: TGTGCCTGGAGGTGGCGGGGGGACAATTCTGAAGCTTTCTTT. It codes for CAWRWRGDNSEAFF.

This clone has only one observation. V is TRBV11-2 and J is TRBJ1-2; TRBD1 aligns across 7 bases. The length of the CDR3 is 13 residues. J lost 4 bases, V lost 5 bases, and 4 bases had no gene match. Germline V gene lookup returns CDR1 SGHAT and CDR2 FQNNGV. This chain's CDR3 is CASSARDSYGYTF. The CDR3 bases are TGTGCCAGCAGCGCCCGGGACAGCTATGGCTACACCTTC.

V and J are TRBV11-2 and TRBJ1-5; no clear D. The ends were cut back, 1 base at V and 0 bases at J, with 16 bases in the middle. The CDR3 extends over 18 amino acids. Germline V gene lookup returns CDR1 SGHAT and CDR2 FQNNGV. CDR3 residues: CASSLAGSEYYSNQPQHF. CDR3 DNA sequence: TGTGCCAGCAGCTTAGCTGGGTCGGAATATTATAGCAATCAGCCCCAGCATTTT.

The chain couples TRBV7-9 to TRBJ1-5; tentatively, D is TRBD1 (5 bases). Germline V lookup: CDR1 SEHNR, CDR2 FQNEAQ (reference sequence). The CDR3 runs to 15 residues. V lost 5 bases and J lost 1, with 12 bases in between. CDR3 sequence reads: CASSPIGGSNQPQHF. In DNA, the CDR3 is TGTGCCAGCAGCCCGATCGGGGGAAGCAATCAGCCCCAGCATTTT.

In its sample, this clone was seen once. The chain carries TRBV7-2 and TRBJ2-5; D unresolved. CDR1 is SGHTA, CDR2 FQGNSA, per germline. There are 14 residues in the CDR3. V lost 7 bases and J lost 4, with 16 bases in between. CDR3 protein: CASNPPGLRETQYF. CDR3 coding DNA: TGTGCCAGCAACCCCCCCGGGCTCCGAGAGACCCAGTACTTC.

This chain joins TRBV28 and TRBJ2-7; 9 bases are a match to TRBD2. From germline, CDR1 is MDHEN and CDR2 SYDVKM. V trimming: 4 bases; J trimming: 0 bases; junction bases outside the gene matches: 1. The CDR3 spans 14 residues. The CDR3 region has the DNA TGTGCCAGCAGTTATAGCGGGAGCTCCTACGAGCAGTACTTC. It codes for CASSYSGSSYEQYF.

This chain links TRBV5-1 with TRBJ2-3; D is ambiguous. Trimming removed 1 base from V and 2 bases from J, with 14 bases in between. Germline V gene data show CDR1 as SGHRS and CDR2 as YFSETQ. The CDR3 extends over 16 amino acids. This CDR3 reads CASSLFGGGTTDTQYF. For the CDR3, the DNA is TGCGCCAGCAGCTTGTTTGGCGGCGGTACCACAGATACGCAGTATTTT. Together with reference TRBV5-1 and TRBJ2-3, the CDR3 gives the full variable domain: KAGVTQTPRYLIKTRGQQVTLSCSPISGHRSVSWYQQTPGQGLQFLFEYFSETQRNKGNFPGRFSGRQFSNSRSEMNVSTLELGDSALYLCASSLFGGGTTDTQYFGPGTRLTVL.

The chain joins TRBV5-1 to TRBJ2-1; a weak D match, TRBD1 (5 bases). Germline values: CDR1 SGHRS, CDR2 YFSETQ. This CDR3 has 14 residues. With 4 bases removed from V and 7 bases from J, the gap between germline ends came to 15 bases. CDR3: CASSIGQTLNEQFF. The CDR3 nucleotides read TGCGCCAGCAGCATAGGACAAACCTTAAATGAGCAGTTCTTC.

V usage is TRBV7-9 and J usage is TRBJ1-4, with no clear D. The CDR3 extends over 15 amino acids. Germline V CDR1 and CDR2: SEHNR, FQNEAQ (reference sequence). V shed 5 bases and J shed 0 bases, with 10 bases lying between them. CDR3 nucleotide sequence: TGTGCCAGCAGCGTTAACGTCGCAACTAATGAAAAACTGTTTTTT. It codes for CASSVNVATNEKLFF.

V usage is TRBV12-5 and J usage is TRBJ2-3; 9 positions agree with TRBD1. This CDR3 has 15 residues. Trimming at V came to 5 bases and at J to 6 bases, leaving 9 bases not matched to a gene. The germline V gene has CDR1 LGHNT and CDR2 FRNRAP. CDR3: CASGQSGTGWDTQYF. CDR3 in DNA: TGTGCTAGTGGTCAATCCGGGACAGGGTGGGATACGCAGTATTTT.

The chain recombines TRBV27 with TRBJ2-1, with D unresolved. The germline V gene encodes CDR1 MNHEY and CDR2 SMNVEV (reference sequence). V lost 5 bases, J lost 6 bases, and 14 bases lay in between. The length of the CDR3 is 14 residues. The CDR3 spells CASSPLLRANEQFF. The CDR3 DNA follows: TGTGCCAGCAGTCCCCTCCTACGGGCCAATGAGCAGTTCTTC.

The chain uses TRBV5-4 and TRBJ1-6; D is unclear. The V end was cut by 2 bases, the J end by 9 bases, with 9 bases between. Germline loops: CDR1 SGHNT, CDR2 YYREEE (reference sequence). The CDR3 consists of 13 residues. The CDR3 DNA sequence: TGTGCCAGCAGCTTTCCGGGAGGTTCACCCCTCCACTTT. Translating it yields CASSFPGGSPLHF.

The gene calls are TRBV5-4 and TRBJ2-7; D is unclear. Germline V gene lookup returns CDR1 SGHNT and CDR2 YYREEE (reference sequence). The CDR3 totals 15 residues. The germline V and J ends were trimmed by 3 bases and 3 bases, with 16 bases remaining between them. In DNA form, the CDR3 reads TGTGCCAGCAGCTCGGCAGTCTCCAAAAACTACGAGCAGTACTTC. Translation: CASSSAVSKNYEQYF.

The rearrangement uses TRBV11-1 and TRBJ2-3; tentatively, D is TRBD1 or TRBD2 (5 bases each). From germline, CDR1 is SGHAT and CDR2 FQDESV (reference sequence). The CDR3 contains 13 residues. V was trimmed by 5 bases and J by 5 bases, leaving 11 bases between them. CDR3 coding DNA: TGTGCCAGCAGCCCCGGGGACCGAGATACGCAGTATTTT. Residues: CASSPGDRDTQYF. The entire variable domain, with the rest obtained from reference TRBV11-1 and TRBJ2-3, is as follows: EAEVAQSPRYKITEKSQAVAFWCDPISGHATLYWYRQILGQGPELLVQFQDESVVDDSQLPKDRFSAERLKGVDSTLKIQPAELGDSAMYLCASSPGDRDTQYFGPGTRLTVL.

CDR3 sequence: CASSTSGRGVETQYF. The CDR3 nucleotides are TGTGCCAGCAGCACTAGCGGGAGGGGGGTGGAGACCCAGTACTTC. V usage is TRBV9 and J usage is TRBJ2-5, with 13 positions matching TRBD2. Germline V CDR1 and CDR2: SGDLS, YYNGEE. The V segment lost 4 bases and the J segment 5 bases; nucleotides outside the gene matches: 5. This CDR3 has 15 amino acids.

The V call is TRBV12-3 or TRBV12-4, the J call TRBJ1-1, with D uncertain. V lost 6 bases and J lost 3, with 5 bases in between. The CDR3 runs to 11 residues. CDR3 sequence: CASRTYTEAFF. CDR3 bases: TGTGCCAGCAGGACCTACACTGAAGCTTTCTTT.

The rearrangement links TRBV6-5 to TRBJ1-3, with D perhaps TRBD1 (6 bases). V was pared by 5 bases and J by 4 bases, with 15 bases between. CDR1 and CDR2 (germline): MNHEY, SVGAGI. CDR3 length: 15 amino acids. The CDR3 coding sequence is TGTGCCAGCAGTCCTCAGGGGTTGCGAGGAAACACCATATATTTT. Amino acids: CASSPQGLRGNTIYF.

The J gene is TRBJ1-3, the V gene TRBV12-5; unclear D gene. CDR3 length equals 15 residues. Germline assignment: CDR1 LGHNT and CDR2 FRNRAP. Trimming shortened V by 6 bases and J by 0 bases, and 12 bases separated the two germline ends. The CDR3 sequence: CASGPSWPSGNTIYF. The CDR3 coding sequence is TGTGCTAGTGGCCCATCCTGGCCCTCTGGAAACACCATATATTTT.

This chain connects TRBV6-5 to TRBJ2-7; 7 nucleotides agree with TRBD2. Germline values: CDR1 MNHEY, CDR2 SVGAGI. V lost 4 bases, J lost 4 bases, and 1 base stayed unmatched. The CDR3 sequence is 12 residues long. In DNA, the CDR3 is TGTGCCAGCAGTTCGGGGGGTTACGAGCAGTACTTC. Amino acids: CASSSGGYEQYF.

This chain uses TRBV11-3 with TRBJ2-5, with 7 bases lining up with TRBD2. CDR3 size: 12 residues. Germline CDR1 is SGHNT and CDR2 is YENEEA. V shed 3 bases and J 5 bases; nucleotides not matched to a gene: 0. In DNA, the CDR3 is TGTGCCAGCAGCTTTAGCGGGGAGACCCAGTACTTC. Its protein product is CASSFSGETQYF.